These 25 T cell receptor beta chains came from one sample sequenced in a study of Graves' ophthalmopathy and Graves' hyperthyroidism. Amplifying from RNA transcripts, the study obtained TCR beta CDR3 regions. A first-round RT-PCR used HTBI primers, followed by a second-round multiplex PCR. A single record per CDR3 protein comes from TCRdb applying MiXCR to the multiplex PCR reads. The sample has about 410,000 distinct CDR3 sequences, about 18% seen once; the top ten hold 1.6%. What was sequenced was peripheral blood. The receptors derive from a woman aged 18-35 years with Graves' ophthalmopathy.

This clonotype was recorded many times. The chain recombines TRBV11-2 with TRBJ2-5, with a weak D call TRBD1 (5 bases). Germline lookup yields CDR1 SGHAT and CDR2 FQNNGV. The CDR3 sequence is 16 residues long. V gave up 1 base and J gave up 6 bases, with 18 bases separating them. CDR3 loop: CASSLVLDTGWKTQYF. The CDR3 DNA reads TGTGCCAGCAGCTTAGTGCTGGACACCGGATGGAAGACCCAGTACTTC.

This clonotype was seen ten or more times. This chain connects TRBV5-1 to TRBJ2-7; possible D gene TRBD1, 5 bases. The CDR3 is 14 residues long. Per germline, CDR1 SGHRS and CDR2 YFSETQ. V was shortened by 1 base and J by 6 bases, with 14 bases between the two germline ends. CDR3 residues: CASSLMPGSGEQYF. DNA for the CDR3: TGCGCCAGCAGCTTGATGCCAGGGTCGGGCGAGCAGTACTTC.

This clonotype was counted many times. CDR3 DNA: TGCAGTGCGGGGACAGGGCGCGAGCAGTACTTC. Protein: CSAGTGREQYF. This sequence joins TRBV20-1 and TRBJ2-7; 9 nucleotides match TRBD1. Germline V gene data show CDR1 as DFQATT and CDR2 as SNEGSKA (reference sequence). This CDR3 comprises 11 residues. V lost 6 bases and J lost 6; bases outside the gene matches: 3.

J is TRBJ2-5 and V is TRBV12-3 or TRBV12-4, with 10 bases matching TRBD2. This CDR3 spans 15 amino acids. Trimming cost V 6 bases and J 6 bases; bases outside gene matches: 10. Here the CDR3 reads CASSSSGRAMKTQYF. DNA of the CDR3: TGTGCCAGCAGCTCGAGCGGGAGGGCCATGAAGACCCAGTACTTC.

The table lists this clonotype with many counts. A read error may produce the germline difference seen at one junction end. This sequence joins TRBV30 and TRBJ1-6; D might be TRBD1 (5 bases). The CDR3 is made up of 14 amino acids. Germline values: CDR1 GTSNPN, CDR2 SVGIG (reference sequence). This chain's CDR3 is CAWSPGRTNSPPHF. The CDR3 region has the DNA TGTGCCTGGAGTCCGGGACGTACTAATTCACCCCCCCACTTT.

The chain employs TRBV7-2 and TRBJ2-5, with 8 nucleotides matching TRBD1. This CDR3 has 15 amino acids. Trimming took 0 bases from V and 4 from J; bases not matched to a gene: 4. Germline V CDR1 and CDR2: SGHTA, FQGNSA. The CDR3 loop reads CASSLAWTGPETQYF. The CDR3 DNA follows: TGTGCCAGCAGCTTAGCTTGGACAGGGCCAGAGACCCAGTACTTC.

This clonotype was observed many times. The chain links TRBV24-1 to TRBJ1-1; unclear D gene. Germline V gene lookup returns CDR1 KGHDR and CDR2 SFDVKD. Trimming stripped 3 bases from V and 7 bases from J, with 8 bases between. This CDR3 is 12 amino acids long. The CDR3 DNA sequence: TGTGCCACCAGTGATATCTCTGGTGAAGCTTTCTTT. Translating it yields CATSDISGEAFF.

The CDR3 here is CASSPGSAGAWANSPLHF. Written as DNA, the CDR3 is TGTGCCAGCAGCCCAGGGTCTGCGGGGGCCTGGGCTAATTCACCCCTCCACTTT. The chain links TRBV6-1 to TRBJ1-6; maybe TRBD1 (6 bases). Deletions cut 6 bases from V and 6 bases from J, with 24 bases between. CDR3 length equals 18 residues. Germline lookup yields CDR1 MNHNS and CDR2 SASEGT.

This clonotype was detected many times. The chain is built from TRBV20-1 and TRBJ2-2; TRBD1 aligns across 7 bases. The germline gives CDR1 DFQATT, CDR2 SNEGSKA (reference sequence). The CDR3 extends over 16 amino acids. With 0 bases clipped from V and 3 bases from J, the junction kept 7 bases outside the gene matches. The CDR3 region has the DNA TGCAGTGCTAGAGAAGGGAACAGGGGTGACACCGGGGAGCTGTTTTTT. It yields the protein CSAREGNRGDTGELFF.

This clonotype was counted many times. V is TRBV25-1 and J is TRBJ2-7; 9 bases are shared with TRBD2. CDR1 is MGHDK and CDR2 is SYGVNS in the germline V gene. J gave up 0 bases and V 8 bases, and 5 bases lay outside the gene matches. This CDR3 has 14 residues. As DNA, the CDR3 is TGTGCCAGCGAGACTAGCGGTACCTCCTACGAGCAGTACTTC. Translation gives CASETSGTSYEQYF.

This clonotype was seen ten or more times. The chain has TRBV28 and TRBJ2-5; D is perhaps TRBD1 or TRBD2 (5 bases each). Looked up from germline, CDR1 is MDHEN and CDR2 is SYDVKM. The V gene lost 3 bases and the J gene lost 5 bases, with 19 bases spanning the gap. The CDR3 spans 16 residues. CDR3 bases: TGTGCCAGCAGTTTTTCGGGGACCGGGTGGTTTGAGACCCAGTACTTC. Amino acid sequence: CASSFSGTGWFETQYF.

V and J are TRBV5-1 and TRBJ2-5; 10 nucleotides match TRBD2. Trimming took 3 bases from V and 4 from J; bases not matched to a gene: 6. Germline values: CDR1 SGHRS, CDR2 YFSETQ. The CDR3 loop spans 15 amino acids. The CDR3 DNA sequence: TGCGCCAGCAGCTCATCTAGCGGGAGTGTAGAGACCCAGTACTTC. Its translation: CASSSSSGSVETQYF.

In this sample, this clonotype turned up many times. The rearrangement links TRBV13 to TRBJ2-6, with 7 bases identical to TRBD1. This CDR3 is built from 18 residues. J lost 0 bases, V lost 3 bases, and 8 bases had no gene match. Germline-derived CDR1 and CDR2 are PRHDT and FYEKMQ (reference sequence). CDR3 sequence reads: CASSLLGQRLSGANVLTF. The CDR3 DNA reads as TGTGCCAGCAGCTTGTTGGGACAGCGTCTCTCTGGGGCCAACGTCCTGACTTTC. The full variable domain, in which reference TRBV13 and TRBJ2-6 provide the parts outside the CDR3, is AAGVIQSPRHLIKEKRETATLKCYPIPRHDTVYWYQQGPGQDPQFLISFYEKMQSDKGSIPDRFSAQQFSDYHSELNMSSLELGDSALYFCASSLLGQRLSGANVLTFGAGSRLTVL.

This clonotype was detected many times. This chain uses TRBV7-2 with TRBJ2-4, with a tentative D call TRBD1 (5 bases). The CDR3 is 14 amino acids. Trimming left V 1 base short and J 6 bases short, with 10 bases between. CDR1 is SGHTA, CDR2 FQGNSA, per germline. The DNA for the CDR3 is TGTGCCAGCAGCTTAGACAGGCTTGCAAACATTCAGTACTTC. It is translated as CASSLDRLANIQYF.

As regards this clonotype: At one of its ends the junction is not consistent with the germline gene, which may arise from a read error. The chain has TRBV13 and TRBJ2-7, with a tentative D call TRBD1 (5 bases). CDR3 length: 15 residues. Germline assignment: CDR1 PRHDT and CDR2 FYEKMQ (reference sequence). The CDR3 is CATSRAQDAIWEQYF. CDR3 nucleotides: TGTGCCACCAGCAGGGCTCAGGACGCGATATGGGAGCAGTACTTC.

This clonotype was recorded many times. The chain combines TRBV12-3 or TRBV12-4 with TRBJ1-2; tentatively, D is TRBD1 (5 bases). The CDR3 has 14 amino acids. Trimming left V 5 bases short and J 4 bases short, with 14 bases between. Here the CDR3 reads CASSPEGISYGYTF. The CDR3 DNA reads as TGTGCCAGCAGTCCCGAGGGGATCAGCTATGGCTACACCTTC.

This clonotype has a count of ten or more. The chain joins TRBV5-1 to TRBJ2-7; 14 positions match TRBD2. The CDR3 covers 17 residues. From germline, CDR1 is SGHRS and CDR2 YFSETQ. V shed 3 bases, J shed 6 bases, and the junction held 11 bases outside the gene matches. This CDR3 reads CASSSRGTSGSHPEQYF. CDR3 in DNA: TGCGCCAGCAGCTCCCGTGGGACTAGCGGGAGTCACCCCGAGCAGTACTTC.

This clonotype was seen at least ten times. The chain is built from TRBV6-5 and TRBJ2-7; D unresolved. V was trimmed by 5 bases and J by 11 bases, leaving 13 bases between them. CDR3 length equals 11 residues. The germline V gene encodes CDR1 MNHEY and CDR2 SVGAGI. The CDR3 bases are TGTGCCAGCAGTAGCCCCACTATTAAGTACTTC. It encodes CASSSPTIKYF.

This clonotype was observed many times. V is TRBV20-1 and J is TRBJ1-1; the D gene is possibly TRBD1 (5 bases). CDR3 size: 16 residues. The V gene lost 5 bases and the J gene lost 5 bases, with 24 bases spanning the gap. In germline, CDR1 is DFQATT, CDR2 SNEGSKA (reference sequence). CDR3 DNA sequence: TGCAGTGCTCCTTTCCAGGGCGGCCCCAAGGGTACTGAAGCTTTCTTT. It specifies CSAPFQGGPKGTEAFF.

This clonotype came up many times. V gene TRBV12-3 or TRBV12-4 combines with J gene TRBJ2-7; 8 bases are shared with TRBD1. V trimming: 9 bases; J trimming: 4 bases; junction bases outside the gene matches: 5. This CDR3 region has 12 residues. The CDR3 region is CASKTGGYEQYF. The CDR3 coding sequence is TGTGCCAGTAAAACAGGGGGTTACGAGCAGTACTTC.

This clonotype was found many times. This rearrangement joins TRBV9 to TRBJ1-6, with D uncertain. Trimming removed 0 bases at V and 10 bases at J, with 11 bases between. The length of the CDR3 is 14 residues. Germline lookup yields CDR1 SGDLS and CDR2 YYNGEE. The CDR3 here is CASSVADSRSPLHF. The DNA for the CDR3 is TGTGCCAGCAGCGTAGCAGACTCCCGGTCACCCCTCCACTTT.

Ten or more counts support this clonotype. Sequence at one end of the junction differs from germline and may be a read error. This chain links TRBV9 with TRBJ2-2; D is perhaps TRBD2 (6 bases). This CDR3 is built from 18 residues. Germline V CDR1 and CDR2: SGDLS, YYNGEE. In nucleotides, the CDR3 is TGTGCCAGCAGCCACCGGAGGCGGGACCCAGCGAACACCGGGAAGCTGTTTTTT. Translated: CASSHRRRDPANTGKLFF.

The chain couples TRBV4-3 to TRBJ2-5, with a tentative D call TRBD2 (5 bases). Trimming stripped 0 bases from V and 4 bases from J, with 12 bases between. This CDR3 has 15 residues. Germline V gives CDR1 LGHNA, CDR2 YSLEER. The CDR3 spells CASSQDLASLETQYF. CDR3 DNA: TGCGCCAGCAGCCAAGATTTAGCTAGCCTAGAGACCCAGTACTTC.

This clonotype was seen many times. The rearrangement links TRBV5-6 to TRBJ1-5; D remains ambiguous. Germline lookup yields CDR1 SGHDT and CDR2 YYEEEE. This CDR3 has 14 residues. The V and J ends lost 3 bases and 1 base respectively, with 8 bases between them. The CDR3 reads CASSSGLSNQPQHF. The CDR3 DNA is TGTGCCAGCAGCTCAGGACTGAGCAATCAGCCCCAGCATTTT.

V gene TRBV30 combines with J gene TRBJ1-1; D is unresolved. The CDR3 contains 12 residues. The V and J ends lost 3 bases and 5 bases respectively, with 10 bases between them. Germline V CDR1 and CDR2: GTSNPN, SVGIG (reference sequence). As DNA, the CDR3 is TGTGCCTGGAGCGGAGGGTGGACTGAAGCTTTCTTT. Translated, it gives CAWSGGWTEAFF.